A selection of T cell receptor beta chains follows, all from one sample in a study of Ad26.COV2.S vaccination and SARS-CoV-2 variants. TCRdb keeps only in-frame clones here, not all; method: immunoSEQ multiplex PCR. The sample yields fewer than 500,000 clones, nearly 90% seen once. Sequencing used peripheral blood, obtained in a trial of Ad26.COV2.S vaccine versus placebo. These receptors came from a person aged 18-60 years who received the Ad26.COV2.S COVID-19 vaccine or a placebo. Both conserved end residues are part of each CDR3. The D gene is left open where the match is weak. Clone size is given for some rows only: seen once, a few or many times, or a class if the clone is expanded.

>.|TRBV9|.|TRBJ1-4
CASSVVGGSGEKLFF
TGTGCCAGCAGCGTAGTCGGGGGCTCTGGCGAAAAACTGTTTTTT
>.|TRBV5-1|TRBD1|TRBJ2-3
CASSLNSDRAGDTQYF
TGCGCCAGCAGCTTGAACTCTGACAGGGCTGGAGATACGCAGTATTTT
>.|TRBV11-3|.|TRBJ2-5
CASSLDTGGETQYF
TGTGCCAGCAGCTTAGATACTGGAGGAGAGACCCAGTACTTC
>.|TRBV29-1|.|TRBJ1-2
CSVEDPRESDGYTF
TGCAGCGTTGAAGATCCCAGGGAATCGGATGGCTACACCTTC
>few|TRBV4-3|.|TRBJ1-4
CASSPTQATNEKLFF
TGCGCCAGCAGCCCCACCCAGGCAACTAATGAAAAACTGTTTTTT
>few|TRBV7-2|.|TRBJ2-2
CASSLGRANTGELFF
TGTGCCAGCAGCTTAGGTCGGGCGAACACCGGGGAGCTGTTTTTT
>.|TRBV5-4|.|TRBJ2-2
CASSLEGFGELFF
TGTGCCAGCAGCTTGGAAGGATTCGGGGAGCTGTTTTTT
>.|TRBV4-3|.|TRBJ2-2
CASSPLMTRETGELFF
TGCGCCAGCAGCCCACTGATGACTAGGGAGACCGGGGAGCTGTTTTTT
>.|TRBV7-9|TRBD1|TRBJ1-2
CASSLGTGYVSGYTF
TGTGCCAGCAGCCTGGGGACAGGGTACGTTTCGGGCTACACCTTC
>few|TRBV7-6|.|TRBJ1-4
CASSFGREKLFF
TGTGCCAGCAGCTTTGGACGTGAAAAACTGTTTTTT
>.|TRBV11-2|.|TRBJ1-2
CASSLGQLDGYTF
TGTGCCAGCAGCTTAGGGCAGCTAGATGGCTACACCTTC
>.|TRBV27|.|TRBJ2-1
CASSSLPAPNEQFF
TGTGCCAGCAGTTCCTTGCCGGCCCCCAATGAGCAGTTCTTC
>few|TRBV4-3|.|TRBJ2-3
CASSQEVAKATQYF
TGCGCCAGCAGCCAAGAAGTAGCGAAGGCTACGCAGTATTTT
>.|TRBV7-2|.|TRBJ1-2
CASSLAPTNYGYTF
TGTGCCAGCAGCTTAGCCCCGACAAACTATGGCTACACCTTC
>.|TRBV3-1/TRBV3-2|TRBD2|TRBJ2-1
CASSQGSNLVFTERENYNEQFF
TGTGCCAGCAGCCAAGGAAGCAACCTAGTCTTTACGGAGCGGGAAAACTACAATGAGCAGTTCTTC
>.|TRBV5-4|.|TRBJ2-3
CASSLVGSLGPDTQYF
TGTGCCAGCAGCTTGGTTGGTAGCTTGGGCCCAGATACGCAGTATTTT
>.|TRBV9|.|TRBJ1-2
CASFRHNYGYTF
TGTGCCAGCTTCCGCCATAACTATGGCTACACCTTC
>once|TRBV7-2|TRBD1|TRBJ2-5
CASSPDRGRGTQYF
TGTGCCAGCAGCCCGGACAGGGGACGTGGGACCCAGTACTTC
>.|TRBV18|.|TRBJ2-1
CASSPLVADNEQFF
TGTGCCAGCTCACCCCTGGTGGCGGACAATGAGCAGTTCTTC
>.|TRBV28|TRBD2|TRBJ2-5
CASSLGLLAGGLGETQYF
TGTGCCAGCAGTTTAGGGTTGTTAGCGGGGGGTCTCGGTGAGACCCAGTACTTC
>.|TRBV6-1|.|TRBJ1-6
CASSVGGGPYNSPLHF
TGTGCCAGCAGTGTGGGAGGTGGGCCCTATAATTCACCCCTCCACTTT
>.|TRBV7-3|.|TRBJ2-3
CASSFRRSPDTQYF
TGTGCCAGCAGCTTCCGGCGGAGCCCAGATACGCAGTATTTT
>few|TRBV7-3|.|TRBJ2-3
CASSLIQDTQYF
TGTGCCAGCAGCTTGATTCAAGATACGCAGTATTTT
>.|TRBV28|TRBD2|TRBJ2-7
CASSSPFEAGTSGTYEQYF
TGTGCCAGCAGTTCCCCCTTTGAGGCCGGGACTAGCGGAACCTACGAGCAGTACTTC
>.|TRBV20-1|.|TRBJ1-1
CSASSFRRNTEAFF
TGCAGTGCTAGTTCATTTCGGAGGAACACTGAAGCTTTCTTT
>once|TRBV5-1|.|TRBJ1-6
CASSYQDGDGPLHF
TGCGCCAGCAGCTACCAGGACGGTGACGGACCCCTCCACTTT
>.|TRBV5-1|.|TRBJ2-1
CASSQEGQGLWNEQFF
TGCGCCAGCAGCCAGGAGGGCCAGGGGCTGTGGAATGAGCAGTTCTTC
>.|TRBV27|.|TRBJ2-7
CASSKTAGLYEQYF
TGTGCCAGCAGCAAGACAGCGGGCTTATACGAGCAGTACTTC
>.|TRBV24-1|.|TRBJ2-2
CATSDPSIAGNTGELFF
TGTGCCACCAGTGATCCCTCCATTGCAGGAAACACCGGGGAGCTGTTTTTT
>.|TRBV7-2|.|TRBJ1-5
CASSPMPPDSNQPQHF
TGTGCCAGCAGCCCTATGCCTCCTGATAGCAATCAGCCCCAGCATTTT
>once|TRBV30|.|TRBJ1-1
CAWRIDYMTEAFF
TGTGCCTGGAGAATAGATTATATGACTGAAGCTTTCTTT
>few|TRBV3-1/TRBV3-2|.|TRBJ1-6
CASSLGLESPLHF
TGTGCCAGCAGCCTGGGTCTAGAATCACCCCTCCACTTT